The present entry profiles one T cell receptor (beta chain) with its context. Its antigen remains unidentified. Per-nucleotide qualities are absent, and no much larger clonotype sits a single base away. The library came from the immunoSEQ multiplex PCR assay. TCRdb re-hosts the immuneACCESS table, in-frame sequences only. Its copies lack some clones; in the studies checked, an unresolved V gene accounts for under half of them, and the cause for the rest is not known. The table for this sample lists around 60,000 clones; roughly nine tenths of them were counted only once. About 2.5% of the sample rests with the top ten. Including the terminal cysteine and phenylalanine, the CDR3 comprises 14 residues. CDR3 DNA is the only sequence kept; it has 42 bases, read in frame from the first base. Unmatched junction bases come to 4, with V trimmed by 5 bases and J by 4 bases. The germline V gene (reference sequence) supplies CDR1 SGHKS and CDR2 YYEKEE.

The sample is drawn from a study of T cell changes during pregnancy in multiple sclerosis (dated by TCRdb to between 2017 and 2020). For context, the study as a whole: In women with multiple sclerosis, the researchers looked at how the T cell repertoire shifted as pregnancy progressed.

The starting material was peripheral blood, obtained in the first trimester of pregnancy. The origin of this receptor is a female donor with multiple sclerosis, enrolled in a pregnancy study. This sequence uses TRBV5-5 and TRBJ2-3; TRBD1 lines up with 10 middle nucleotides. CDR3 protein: CASSRGQGADTQYF. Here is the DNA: TGTGCCAGCAGTCGAGGACAGGGGGCAGATACGCAGTATTTT.